The clone carrying this T cell receptor beta chain was counted ten times or more. The entry originates in a study of blood T cell repertoires in COVID-19. Study at large: Donors in the United States, Italy and Spain gave samples during acute or convalescent COVID-19.

Assay: immunoSEQ multiplex PCR; the TCRdb copy retains only in-frame clones and omits some. The sample shows about 210,000 clones, around 82% of them seen only once. The sample consisted of peripheral blood. The TCR was taken from a woman in her seventies with acute or convalescent COVID-19.

CDR3 nucleotides: TGTGCCAGCACCCCCTCGACAGGGAGCTATGGCTACACCTTC. Its translation: CASTPSTGSYGYTF. The chain joins TRBV27 to TRBJ1-2; 7 bases align to TRBD1. The CDR3 covers 14 residues. Trimming cost V 7 bases and J 4 bases; bases outside gene matches: 9. Germline values: CDR1 MNHEY, CDR2 SMNVEV (reference sequence).